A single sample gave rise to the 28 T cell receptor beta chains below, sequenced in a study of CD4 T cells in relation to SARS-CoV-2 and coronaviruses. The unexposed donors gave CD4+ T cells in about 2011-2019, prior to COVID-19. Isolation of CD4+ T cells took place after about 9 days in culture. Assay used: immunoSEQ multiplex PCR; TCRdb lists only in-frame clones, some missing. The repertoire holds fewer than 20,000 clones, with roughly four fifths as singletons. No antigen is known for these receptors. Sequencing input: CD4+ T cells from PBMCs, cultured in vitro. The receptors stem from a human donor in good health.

CDR3 nucleotide sequence: TGTGCCAGCAGAAGACAGGGGGCAAGTGAAAAACTGTTTTTT. Amino acid sequence: CASRRQGASEKLFF. The gene calls are TRBV27 and TRBJ1-4; TRBD1 aligns across 10 bases. Germline loops: CDR1 MNHEY, CDR2 SMNVEV (reference sequence). Trimming at V came to 6 bases and at J to 7 bases, leaving 5 bases not matched to a gene. The CDR3 has 14 residues.

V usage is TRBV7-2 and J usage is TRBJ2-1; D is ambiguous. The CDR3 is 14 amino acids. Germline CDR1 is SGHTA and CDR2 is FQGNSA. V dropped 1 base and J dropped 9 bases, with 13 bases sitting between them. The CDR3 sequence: CASSLVQTSGEQFF. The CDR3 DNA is TGTGCCAGCAGCTTAGTGCAGACCTCCGGTGAGCAGTTCTTC. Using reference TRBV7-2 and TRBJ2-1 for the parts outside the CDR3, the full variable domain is GAGVSQSPSNKVTEKGKDVELRCDPISGHTALYWYRQSLGQGLEFLIYFQGNSAPDKSGLPSDRFSAERTGGSVSTLTIQRTQQEDSAVYLCASSLVQTSGEQFFGPGTRLTVL.

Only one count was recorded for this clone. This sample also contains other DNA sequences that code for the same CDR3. The CDR3 sequence is CASSLAGNEQFF. The CDR3 bases are TGTGCCAGCAGCTTAGCAGGAAACGAGCAGTTCTTC. The rearrangement uses TRBV11-2 and TRBJ2-1; D unresolved. In germline, CDR1 is SGHAT, CDR2 FQNNGV. This CDR3 is 12 amino acids long. V was shortened by 1 base and J by 10 bases, with 8 bases between the two germline ends.

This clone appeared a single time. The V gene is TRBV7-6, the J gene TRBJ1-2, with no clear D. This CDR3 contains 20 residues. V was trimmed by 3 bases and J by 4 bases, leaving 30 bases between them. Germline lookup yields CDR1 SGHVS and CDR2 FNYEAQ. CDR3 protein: CASSFLPKKTMTQRSYGYTF. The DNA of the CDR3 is TGTGCCAGCAGCTTTCTACCAAAAAAGACTATGACACAGAGAAGCTATGGCTACACCTTC.

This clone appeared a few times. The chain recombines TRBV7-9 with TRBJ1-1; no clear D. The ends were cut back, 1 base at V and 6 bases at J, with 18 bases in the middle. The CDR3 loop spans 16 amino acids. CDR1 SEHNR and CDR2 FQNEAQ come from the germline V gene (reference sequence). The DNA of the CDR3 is TGTGCCAGCAGCTTAGTAGCCGCCAGAGGGATGGCTGAAGCTTTCTTT. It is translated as CASSLVAARGMAEAFF.

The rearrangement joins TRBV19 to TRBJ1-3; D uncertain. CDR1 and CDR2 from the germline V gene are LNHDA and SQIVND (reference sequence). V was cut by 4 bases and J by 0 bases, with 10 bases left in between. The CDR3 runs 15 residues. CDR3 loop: CASSTPVDSGNTIYF. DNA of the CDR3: TGTGCCAGTAGTACCCCGGTTGACTCTGGAAACACCATATATTTT.

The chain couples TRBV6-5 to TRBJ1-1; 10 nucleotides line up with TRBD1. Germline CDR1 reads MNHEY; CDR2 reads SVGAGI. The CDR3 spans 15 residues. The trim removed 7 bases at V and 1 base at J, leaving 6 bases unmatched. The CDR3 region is CASTPRQGANTEAFF. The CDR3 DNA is TGTGCCAGCACTCCACGACAGGGGGCGAACACTGAAGCTTTCTTT.

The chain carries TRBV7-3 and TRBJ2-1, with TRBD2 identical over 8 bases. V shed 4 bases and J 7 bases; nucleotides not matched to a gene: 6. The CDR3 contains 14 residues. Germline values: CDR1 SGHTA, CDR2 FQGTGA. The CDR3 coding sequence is TGTGCCAGCAGCTGGAGCGGGAGTGGTAATGAGCAGTTCTTC. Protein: CASSWSGSGNEQFF.

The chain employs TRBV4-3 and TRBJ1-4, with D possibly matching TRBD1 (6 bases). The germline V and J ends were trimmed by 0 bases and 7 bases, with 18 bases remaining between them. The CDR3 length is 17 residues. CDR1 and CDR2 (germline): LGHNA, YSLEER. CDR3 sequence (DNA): TGCGCCAGCAGCCAAGAGTGGGGAGGAGGGGGAGGTGAAAAACTGTTTTTT. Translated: CASSQEWGGGGGEKLFF.

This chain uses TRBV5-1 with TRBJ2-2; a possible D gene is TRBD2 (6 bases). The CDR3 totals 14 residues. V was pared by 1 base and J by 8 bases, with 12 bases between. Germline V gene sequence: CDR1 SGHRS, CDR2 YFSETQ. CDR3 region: CASSLWRGAGELFF. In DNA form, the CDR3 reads TGCGCCAGCAGCTTGTGGCGGGGAGCGGGGGAGCTGTTTTTT.

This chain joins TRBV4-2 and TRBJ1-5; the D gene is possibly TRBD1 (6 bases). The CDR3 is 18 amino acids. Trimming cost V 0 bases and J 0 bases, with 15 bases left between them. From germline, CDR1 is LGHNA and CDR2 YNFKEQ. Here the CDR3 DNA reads TGTGCCAGCAGCCAAGATAGTAGGACAGCTTATAGCAATCAGCCCCAGCATTTT. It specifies CASSQDSRTAYSNQPQHF.

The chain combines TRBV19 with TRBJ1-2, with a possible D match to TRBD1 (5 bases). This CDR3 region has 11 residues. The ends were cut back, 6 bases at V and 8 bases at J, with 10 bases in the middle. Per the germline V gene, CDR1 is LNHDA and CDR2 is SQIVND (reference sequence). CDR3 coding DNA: TGTGCCAGTAGCCTACACAGGGGCTACACCTTC. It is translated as CASSLHRGYTF. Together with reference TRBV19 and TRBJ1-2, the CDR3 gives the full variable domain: DGGITQSPKYLFRKEGQNVTLSCEQNLNHDAMYWYRQDPGQGLRLIYYSQIVNDFQKGDIAEGYSVSREKKESFPLTVTSAQKNPTAFYLCASSLHRGYTFGSGTRLTVV.

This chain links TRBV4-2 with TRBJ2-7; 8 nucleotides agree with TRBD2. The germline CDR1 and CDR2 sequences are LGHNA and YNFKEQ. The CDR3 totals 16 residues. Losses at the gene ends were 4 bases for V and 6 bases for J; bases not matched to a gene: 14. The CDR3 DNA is TGTGCCAGCAGCCCAGCTGCCACGCGGGAGGAGGGCGAGCAGTACTTC. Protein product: CASSPAATREEGEQYF.

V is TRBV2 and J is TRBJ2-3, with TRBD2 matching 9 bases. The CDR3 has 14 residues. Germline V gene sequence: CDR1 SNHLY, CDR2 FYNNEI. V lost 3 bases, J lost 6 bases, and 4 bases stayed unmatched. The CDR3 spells CASSEAGGVDTQYF. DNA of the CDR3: TGTGCCAGCAGTGAGGCGGGGGGGGTGGATACGCAGTATTTT.

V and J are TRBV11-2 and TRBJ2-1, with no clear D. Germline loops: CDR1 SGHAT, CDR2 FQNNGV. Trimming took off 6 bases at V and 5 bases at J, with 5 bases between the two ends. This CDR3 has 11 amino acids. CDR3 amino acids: CASRLHNEQFF. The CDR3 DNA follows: TGTGCCAGCAGGCTTCACAATGAGCAGTTCTTC.

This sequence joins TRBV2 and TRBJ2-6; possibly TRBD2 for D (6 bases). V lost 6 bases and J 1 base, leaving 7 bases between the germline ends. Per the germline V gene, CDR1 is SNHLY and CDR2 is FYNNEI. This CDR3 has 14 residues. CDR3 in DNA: TGTGCCAGCAGCGGGACTTCTGGGGCCAACGTCCTGACTTTC. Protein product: CASSGTSGANVLTF.

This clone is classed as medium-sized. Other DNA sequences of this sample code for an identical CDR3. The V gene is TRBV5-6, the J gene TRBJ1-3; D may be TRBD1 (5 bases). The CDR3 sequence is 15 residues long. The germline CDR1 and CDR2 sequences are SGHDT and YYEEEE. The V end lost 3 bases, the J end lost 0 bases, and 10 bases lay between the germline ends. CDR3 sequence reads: CASSSQGSSGNTIYF. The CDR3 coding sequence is TGTGCCAGCAGCTCCCAGGGTAGCTCTGGAAACACCATATATTTT.

In DNA form, the CDR3 reads TGTGCCAGCAGCGGCGGACTAGCGGGAGGCACAGATACGCAGTATTTT. It yields the protein CASSGGLAGGTDTQYF. V and J are TRBV11-1 and TRBJ2-3; 13 bases are a match to TRBD2. The CDR3 is made up of 16 amino acids. The junction had 3 bases not matched to a gene; V was cut back by 5 bases and J by 1 base. CDR1 is SGHAT and CDR2 is FQDESV in the germline V gene (reference sequence).

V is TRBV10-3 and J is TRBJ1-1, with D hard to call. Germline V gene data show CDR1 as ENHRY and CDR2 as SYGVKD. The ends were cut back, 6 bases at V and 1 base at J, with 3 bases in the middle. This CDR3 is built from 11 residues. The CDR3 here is CAIRGNTEAFF. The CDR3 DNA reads TGTGCCATCAGGGGGAACACTGAAGCTTTCTTT.

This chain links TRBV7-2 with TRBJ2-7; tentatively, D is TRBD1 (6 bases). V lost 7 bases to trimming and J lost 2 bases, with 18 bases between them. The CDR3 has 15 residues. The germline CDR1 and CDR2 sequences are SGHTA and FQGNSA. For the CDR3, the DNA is TGTGCCAGCACCCCGGATGGACAGACCCCCTACGAGCAGTACTTC. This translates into CASTPDGQTPYEQYF.

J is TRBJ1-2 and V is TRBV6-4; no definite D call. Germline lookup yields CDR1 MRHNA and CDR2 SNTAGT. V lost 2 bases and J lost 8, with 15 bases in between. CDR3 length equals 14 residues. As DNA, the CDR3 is TGTGCCAGCAGTGACCGCGGCTGGGGAGGCGGCTACACCTTC. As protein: CASSDRGWGGGYTF.

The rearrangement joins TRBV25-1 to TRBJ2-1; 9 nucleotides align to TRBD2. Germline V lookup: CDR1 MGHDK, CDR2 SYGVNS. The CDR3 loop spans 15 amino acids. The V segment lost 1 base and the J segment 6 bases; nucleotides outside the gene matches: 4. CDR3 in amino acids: CASSEFSGSPNEQFF. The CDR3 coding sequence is TGTGCCAGCAGTGAATTTAGCGGGAGCCCCAATGAGCAGTTCTTC.

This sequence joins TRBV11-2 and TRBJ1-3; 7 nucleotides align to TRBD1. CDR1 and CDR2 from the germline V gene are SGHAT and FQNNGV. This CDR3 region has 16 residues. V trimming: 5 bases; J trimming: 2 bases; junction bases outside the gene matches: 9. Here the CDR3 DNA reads TGTGCCAGCAGCACCGGGACAGTCTCGGCTGGAAACACCATATATTTT. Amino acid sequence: CASSTGTVSAGNTIYF.

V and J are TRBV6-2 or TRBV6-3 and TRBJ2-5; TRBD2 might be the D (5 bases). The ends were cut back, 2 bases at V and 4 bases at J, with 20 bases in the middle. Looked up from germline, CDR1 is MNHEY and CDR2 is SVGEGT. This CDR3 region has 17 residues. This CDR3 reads CASSYPSRPRGRETQYF. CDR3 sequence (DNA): TGTGCCAGCAGTTACCCGAGTCGTCCCAGAGGGAGAGAGACCCAGTACTTC.

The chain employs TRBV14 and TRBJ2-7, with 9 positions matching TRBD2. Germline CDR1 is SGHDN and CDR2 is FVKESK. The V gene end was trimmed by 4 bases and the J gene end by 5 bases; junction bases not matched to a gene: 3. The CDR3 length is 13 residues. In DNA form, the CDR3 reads TGTGCCAGCAGCCTTACTAGCGGGCACGAGCAGTACTTC. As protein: CASSLTSGHEQYF.

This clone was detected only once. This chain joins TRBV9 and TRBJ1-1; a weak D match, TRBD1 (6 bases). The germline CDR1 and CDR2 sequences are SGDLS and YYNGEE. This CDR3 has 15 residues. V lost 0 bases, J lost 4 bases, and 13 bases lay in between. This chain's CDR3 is CASSVGEGGGTEAFF. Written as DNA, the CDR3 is TGTGCCAGCAGCGTAGGTGAGGGAGGGGGCACTGAAGCTTTCTTT.

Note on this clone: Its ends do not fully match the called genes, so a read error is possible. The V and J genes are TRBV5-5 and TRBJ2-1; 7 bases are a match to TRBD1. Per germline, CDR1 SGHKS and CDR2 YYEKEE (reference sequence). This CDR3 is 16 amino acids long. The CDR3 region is CATSLVGQVTYNEQFF. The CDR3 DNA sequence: TGTGCCACCAGCTTGGTAGGACAGGTAACCTACAATGAGCAGTTCTTC.

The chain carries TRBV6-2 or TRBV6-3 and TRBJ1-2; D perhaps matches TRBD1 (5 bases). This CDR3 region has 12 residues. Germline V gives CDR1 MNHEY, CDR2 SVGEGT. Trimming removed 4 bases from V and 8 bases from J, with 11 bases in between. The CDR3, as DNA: TGTGCCAGCAGTTCCGAGGGACGAGGCTACACCTTC. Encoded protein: CASSSEGRGYTF.